The 16 T cell receptor beta chains in this list originate from one sample, sequenced in a study of cytomegalovirus exposure and HLA in healthy donors. The PCR employed 60 Vbeta primers together with 13 Jbeta primers. Clones were sequenced by immunoSEQ multiplex PCR, and TCRdb holds only the in-frame ones, with some missing. The sample consists of 30,000 to 40,000 clones, roughly 82% of them appearing once. The sequencing input was PBMCs. The receptors here all came from a woman between 18 and 29 years old in good health and CMV-seropositive.

The V and J genes are TRBV6-5 and TRBJ1-1; no definite D call. Germline-derived CDR1 and CDR2 are MNHEY and SVGAGI. The CDR3 contains 14 residues. V gave up 6 bases and J gave up 6 bases, with 17 bases separating them. CDR3 region: CASSASIERAEAFF. Written as DNA, the CDR3 is TGTGCCAGCAGCGCCTCTATCGAGCGCGCTGAAGCTTTCTTT.

J is TRBJ2-7 and V is TRBV27; D possibly corresponds to TRBD1 (5 bases). This CDR3 has 15 residues. Germline V CDR1 and CDR2: MNHEY, SMNVEV (reference sequence). Trimming removed 0 bases at V and 5 bases at J, with 14 bases between. CDR3 bases: TGTGCCAGCAGTTTATCACCAGGGTGGGGCGACGAGCAGTACTTC. It codes for CASSLSPGWGDEQYF.

This clone was recorded once. The chain links TRBV11-2 to TRBJ2-7; 11 positions match TRBD2. CDR1 is SGHAT, CDR2 FQNNGV, per germline. This CDR3 contains 14 residues. With V trimmed by 5 bases and J by 3 bases, 3 bases remained unmatched. CDR3 DNA sequence: TGTGCCAGCAGCCCCCTAGCGGGAGGCTACGAGCAGTACTTC. It specifies CASSPLAGGYEQYF. Full variable domain (remainder filled in from reference TRBV11-2 and TRBJ2-7): EAGVAQSPRYKIIEKRQSVAFWCNPISGHATLYWYQQILGQGPKLLIQFQNNGVVDDSQLPKDRFSAERLKGVDSTLKIQPAKLEDSAVYLCASSPLAGGYEQYFGPGTRLTVT.

The chain couples TRBV28 to TRBJ2-1; D perhaps matches TRBD2 (6 bases). Germline CDR1 MDHEN, CDR2 SYDVKM. The CDR3 runs 15 residues. V lost 4 bases and J lost 8, with 18 bases in between. The CDR3 loop is CASSSETSEVDEQFF. The CDR3 DNA is TGTGCCAGCAGTTCAGAGACTAGTGAGGTTGATGAGCAGTTCTTC.

As regards this clone: One end of the junction is discordant with germline, which a read error may explain. The chain is built from TRBV5-1 and TRBJ2-2; 11 positions match TRBD2. The CDR3 totals 13 residues. The germline gives CDR1 SGHRS, CDR2 YFSETQ. The CDR3 DNA reads TGCGCCAGCAGCTTGGAGACTAGCGGGAAGACCTCTTTT. Amino acids: CASSLETSGKTSF.

The rearrangement links TRBV15 to TRBJ1-1; D not resolved. The CDR3 contains 13 residues. Trimming stripped 1 base from V and 0 bases from J, with 3 bases between. CDR1 is LNHNV, CDR2 YYDKDF, per germline (reference sequence). This CDR3 is CATSRGMNTEAFF. For the CDR3, the DNA is TGTGCCACCAGCAGAGGTATGAACACTGAAGCTTTCTTT.

The chain is built from TRBV5-1 and TRBJ2-7; 11 bases line up with TRBD1. Unmatched junction bases numbered 7, after V lost 2 bases and J lost 6 bases. CDR1 and CDR2 (germline): SGHRS, YFSETQ. The CDR3 is 15 residues long. This CDR3 is CASSLSPGTGGEQYF. For the CDR3, the DNA is TGCGCCAGCAGCTTAAGTCCCGGGACAGGGGGCGAGCAGTACTTC.

This clone was found a few times. CDR3 region: CASSVGQGTGAYEQYF. CDR3 in DNA: TGTGCCAGCAGCGTAGGTCAAGGGACAGGGGCCTACGAGCAGTACTTC. The V gene is TRBV9, the J gene TRBJ2-7, with 10 bases fitting TRBD1. The CDR3 is 16 residues long. V was clipped by 0 bases and J by 2 bases; unmatched bases: 5. Germline V gene lookup returns CDR1 SGDLS and CDR2 YYNGEE.

Remarks on this clone: The final CDR3 position lacks the conserved phenylalanine or tryptophan, pointing to a likely read error. The J gene is TRBJ1-2, the V gene TRBV5-1; 9 nucleotides match TRBD1. CDR1 and CDR2 (germline): SGHRS, YFSETQ. This CDR3 has 17 amino acids. V lost 0 bases to trimming and J lost 4 bases; unmatched junction nucleotides: 10. DNA of the CDR3: TGCGCCAGCAGCTTGGCTCCGGACAGGGGCCAAAGCTATGGCTACACCCTC. As protein: CASSLAPDRGQSYGYTL.

The V call is TRBV6-4, the J call TRBJ2-3, with D perhaps matching TRBD2 (6 bases). The CDR3 has 14 residues. The V end lost 8 bases, the J end lost 2 bases, and 14 bases lay between the germline ends. The germline V gene has CDR1 MRHNA and CDR2 SNTAGT. The CDR3 loop reads CASSSTRDTDTQYF. The CDR3 nucleotides read TGTGCCAGCTCCTCGACTAGGGACACAGATACGCAGTATTTT.

The chain has TRBV19 and TRBJ1-1, with 7 bases that match TRBD1. V trimming: 9 bases; J trimming: 2 bases; junction bases outside the gene matches: 6. There are 13 residues in the CDR3. Germline lookup yields CDR1 LNHDA and CDR2 SQIVND (reference sequence). The CDR3 loop is CASLQGINTEAFF. The CDR3 bases are TGTGCCAGCCTACAGGGGATTAACACTGAAGCTTTCTTT.

V is TRBV28 and J is TRBJ2-5; 8 nucleotides match TRBD2. The V gene's germline CDR1 is MDHEN and CDR2 SYDVKM. This CDR3 contains 14 residues. V was clipped by 6 bases and J by 2 bases; unmatched bases: 5. The CDR3: CASRFRGRQETQYF. CDR3 DNA sequence: TGTGCCAGCAGGTTTCGCGGGAGGCAAGAGACCCAGTACTTC.

This chain uses TRBV20-1 with TRBJ2-1; TRBD2 is a possible D gene (5 bases). The germline V and J ends were trimmed by 7 bases and 6 bases, with 10 bases remaining between them. This CDR3 comprises 11 residues. Germline V gene lookup returns CDR1 DFQATT and CDR2 SNEGSKA (reference sequence). The CDR3 reads CSVPSINEQFF. The CDR3 DNA is TGCAGTGTTCCTAGCATCAATGAGCAGTTCTTC.

The rearrangement joins TRBV6-6 to TRBJ1-2; 7 nucleotides agree with TRBD1. Trimming cost V 2 bases and J 8 bases; bases outside gene matches: 2. Germline V gene lookup returns CDR1 MNHNY and CDR2 SVGAGI (reference sequence). CDR3 length: 12 amino acids. The CDR3 loop is CASSYRGPGYTF. In DNA, the CDR3 is TGTGCCAGCAGTTACAGGGGGCCGGGCTACACCTTC.

V is TRBV7-2 and J is TRBJ1-3; TRBD1 matches 7 bases. Germline V gene sequence: CDR1 SGHTA, CDR2 FQGNSA. The CDR3 runs 17 residues. J lost 0 bases, V lost 1 base, and 6 bases had no gene match. CDR3 DNA sequence: TGTGCCAGCAGCTTAGGGTCAGGGGGTCACTCTGGAAACACCATATATTTT. It yields the protein CASSLGSGGHSGNTIYF.

The genes are TRBV29-1 and TRBJ2-5, with TRBD1 identical over 9 bases. V gave up 6 bases and J gave up 5 bases; unmatched junction bases: 10. Germline V lookup: CDR1 SQVTM, CDR2 ANQGSEA. This CDR3 comprises 14 residues. This CDR3 is CSVYQQGAKETQYF. CDR3 bases: TGCAGCGTCTATCAACAGGGGGCGAAGGAGACCCAGTACTTC.